This T cell receptor beta chain appears in the sequencing data of a study of blood T cell repertoires in COVID-19. For the study at large: Samples came from the United States, Italy and Spain, spanning acute and convalescent COVID-19. Sources were T cells, B-cell-depleted T cells, or PBMCs; the material itself was cDNA or gDNA.

Authors' data handling: How many nucleated cells were present was estimated from reference gene primer amplification. The repertoire was sequenced with immunoSEQ multiplex PCR; TCRdb's copy has only in-frame clones and lacks some. The V and J calls and clone size are taken from that table; D and trimming were inferred from the DNA. The sample has fewer than 250,000 clones; 83% are singletons. This CDR3 spans 15 amino acids. The J segment lost 3 bases and the V segment lost 3 bases, leaving 5 bases of the junction unmatched. Germline CDR1 reads SGHTA; CDR2 reads FQGNSA. The rearrangement uses TRBV7-2 and TRBJ2-5; TRBD1 matches at 9 bases. Sequenced material: peripheral blood. The sequence derives from a woman aged 70-85 years with active or convalescent COVID-19. The CDR3 nucleotides read TGTGCCAGCAGCTTCCACAGGGGGCTGGAAGAGACCCAGTACTTC. Protein: CASSFHRGLEETQYF.